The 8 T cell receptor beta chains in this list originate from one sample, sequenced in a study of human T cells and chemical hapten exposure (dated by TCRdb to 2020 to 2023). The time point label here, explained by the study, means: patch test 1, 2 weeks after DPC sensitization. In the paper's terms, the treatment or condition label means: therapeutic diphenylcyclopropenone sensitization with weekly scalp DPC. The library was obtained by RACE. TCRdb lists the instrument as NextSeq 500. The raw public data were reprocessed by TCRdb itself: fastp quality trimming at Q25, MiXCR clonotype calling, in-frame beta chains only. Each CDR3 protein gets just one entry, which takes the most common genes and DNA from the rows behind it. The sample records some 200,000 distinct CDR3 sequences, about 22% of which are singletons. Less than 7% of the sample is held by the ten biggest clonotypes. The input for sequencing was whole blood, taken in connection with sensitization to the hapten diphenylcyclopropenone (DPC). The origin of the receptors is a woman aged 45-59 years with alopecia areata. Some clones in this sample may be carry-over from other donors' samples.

In nucleotides, the CDR3 is TGTGCCAGCAGTCGGGTAGCGGGCGCCTACGAGCAGTACTTC. Its protein is CASSRVAGAYEQYF. The chain employs TRBV6-5 and TRBJ2-7, with 7 nucleotides matching TRBD2. The CDR3 loop spans 14 amino acids. Germline trimming cut 5 bases from V and 2 bases from J; bases unmatched to any gene: 6. Germline V gene sequence: CDR1 MNHEY, CDR2 SVGAGI.

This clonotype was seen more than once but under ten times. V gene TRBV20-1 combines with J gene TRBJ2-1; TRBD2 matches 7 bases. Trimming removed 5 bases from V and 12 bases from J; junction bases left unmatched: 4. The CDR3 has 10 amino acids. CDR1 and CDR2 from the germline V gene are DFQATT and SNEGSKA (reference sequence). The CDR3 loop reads CSAGGDRQFF. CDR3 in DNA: TGCAGTGCTGGGGGGGACCGGCAGTTCTTC.

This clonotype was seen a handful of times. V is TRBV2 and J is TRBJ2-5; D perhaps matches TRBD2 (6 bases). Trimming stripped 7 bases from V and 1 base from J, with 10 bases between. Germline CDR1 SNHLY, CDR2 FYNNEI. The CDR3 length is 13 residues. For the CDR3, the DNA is TGTGCCAGCACTGGGACTTTCCAAGAGACCCAGTACTTC. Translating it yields CASTGTFQETQYF.

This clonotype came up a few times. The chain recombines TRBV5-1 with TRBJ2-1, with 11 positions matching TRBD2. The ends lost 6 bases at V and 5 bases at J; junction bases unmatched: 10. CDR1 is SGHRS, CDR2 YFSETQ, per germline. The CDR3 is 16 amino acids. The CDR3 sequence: CASTRGGLAENNEQFF. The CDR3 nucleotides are TGCGCCAGCACCCGAGGGGGACTAGCGGAAAACAATGAGCAGTTCTTC.

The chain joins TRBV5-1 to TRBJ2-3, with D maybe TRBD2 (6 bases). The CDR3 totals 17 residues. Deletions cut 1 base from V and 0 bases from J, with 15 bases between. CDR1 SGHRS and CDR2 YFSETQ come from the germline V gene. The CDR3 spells CASSLIFMSGSTDTQYF. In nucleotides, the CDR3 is TGCGCCAGCAGCTTGATATTTATGAGCGGGAGCACAGATACGCAGTATTTT.

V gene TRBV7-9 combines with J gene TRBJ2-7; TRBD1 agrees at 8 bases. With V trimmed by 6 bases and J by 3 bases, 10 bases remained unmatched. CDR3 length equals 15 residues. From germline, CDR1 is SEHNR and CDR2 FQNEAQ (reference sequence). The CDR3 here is CASSSDRAPIYEQYF. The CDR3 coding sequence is TGTGCCAGCAGTTCGGACAGGGCCCCTATCTACGAGCAGTACTTC.

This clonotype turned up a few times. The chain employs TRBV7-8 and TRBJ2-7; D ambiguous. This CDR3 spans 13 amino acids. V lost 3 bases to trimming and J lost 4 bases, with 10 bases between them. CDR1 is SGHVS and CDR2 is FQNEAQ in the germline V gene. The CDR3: CASSFSGRYEQYF. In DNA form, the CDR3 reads TGTGCCAGCAGCTTTTCGGGCCGTTACGAGCAGTACTTC.

The CDR3 nucleotides read TGTGCCAGCAGCGTAGGGAGTGGGGTCGGAGAGACCCAGTACTTC. Amino acids: CASSVGSGVGETQYF. This rearrangement joins TRBV9 to TRBJ2-5; no definite D call. With 0 bases removed from V and 4 bases from J, the gap between germline ends came to 13 bases. The germline V gene encodes CDR1 SGDLS and CDR2 YYNGEE. The CDR3 length is 15 residues. The full variable domain, with the rest looked up from reference TRBV9 and TRBJ2-5, is DSGVTQTPKHLITATGQRVTLRCSPRSGDLSVYWYQQSLDQGLQFLIQYYNGEERAKGNILERFSAQQFPDLHSELNLSSLELGDSALYFCASSVGSGVGETQYFGPGTRLLVL.